The source of this T cell receptor beta chain is a study of blood T cells in healthy people across ages. Regarding the study as a whole: Unknown donor CMV status possibly confounded expanded clonotype changes.

As regards this clonotype: Its target is unknown. One end of the junction varies from germline; a read error may be responsible.

With a J-beta primer mix and a sample-barcoded 5' primer, a second PCR ran roughly 6 to 11 cycles. TCRdb reprocessed the 5' RACE reads via MiXCR and lists one record per CDR3 protein. The sample consists of around 400,000 distinct CDR3 sequences, 45% to 65% of them appearing once. Samples each had at least 6 micrograms of total RNA extracted. CDR1 and CDR2 from the germline V gene are DFQATT and SNEGSKA (reference sequence). The CDR3 extends over 12 amino acids. Material: blood. This TCR derives from a man aged 55 to 70 in good health. The V and J genes are TRBV20-1 and TRBJ2-1, with a possible D match to TRBD1 (6 bases). The CDR3 region is CSANRAGNGQFF. CDR3 sequence (DNA): TGCAGTGCTAACAGGGCTGGCAATGGGCAGTTCTTC.